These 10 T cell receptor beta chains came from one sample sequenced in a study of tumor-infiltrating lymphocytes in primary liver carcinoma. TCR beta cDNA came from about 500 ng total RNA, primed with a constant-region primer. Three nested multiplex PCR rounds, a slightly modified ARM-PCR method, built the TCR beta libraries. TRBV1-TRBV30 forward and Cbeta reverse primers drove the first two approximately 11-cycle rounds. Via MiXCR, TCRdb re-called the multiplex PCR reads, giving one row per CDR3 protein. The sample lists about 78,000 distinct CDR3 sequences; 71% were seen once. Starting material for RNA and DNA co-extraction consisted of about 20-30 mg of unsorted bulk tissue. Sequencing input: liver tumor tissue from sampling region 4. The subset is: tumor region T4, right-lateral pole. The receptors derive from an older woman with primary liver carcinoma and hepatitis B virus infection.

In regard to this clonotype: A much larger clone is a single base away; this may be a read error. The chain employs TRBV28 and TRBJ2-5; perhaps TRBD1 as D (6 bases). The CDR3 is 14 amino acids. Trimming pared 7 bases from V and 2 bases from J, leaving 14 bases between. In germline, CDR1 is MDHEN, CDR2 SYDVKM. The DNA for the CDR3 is TGTGCCAGCACCCAAGACAGGCGACAAGAGACCCAGTACTTC. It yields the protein CASTQDRRQETQYF.

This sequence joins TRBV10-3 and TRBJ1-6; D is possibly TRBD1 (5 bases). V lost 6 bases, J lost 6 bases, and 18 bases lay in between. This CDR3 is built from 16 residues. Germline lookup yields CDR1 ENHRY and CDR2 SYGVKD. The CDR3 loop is CAISEARGAGNSPLHF. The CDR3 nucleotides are TGTGCCATCAGCGAGGCAAGGGGTGCAGGTAATTCACCCCTCCACTTT.

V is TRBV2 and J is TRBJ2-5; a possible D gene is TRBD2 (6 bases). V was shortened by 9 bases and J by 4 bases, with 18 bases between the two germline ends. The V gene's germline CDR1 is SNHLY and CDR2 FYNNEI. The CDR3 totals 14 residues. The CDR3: CARHLAARGETQYF. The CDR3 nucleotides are TGTGCCAGGCATTTAGCGGCCCGCGGAGAGACCCAGTACTTC.

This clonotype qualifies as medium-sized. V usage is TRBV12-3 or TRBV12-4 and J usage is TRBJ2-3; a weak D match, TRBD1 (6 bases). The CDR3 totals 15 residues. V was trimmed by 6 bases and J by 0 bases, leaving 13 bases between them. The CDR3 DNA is TGTGCCAGCAGCCGCGGACAGATTAGCACAGATACGCAGTATTTT. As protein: CASSRGQISTDTQYF.

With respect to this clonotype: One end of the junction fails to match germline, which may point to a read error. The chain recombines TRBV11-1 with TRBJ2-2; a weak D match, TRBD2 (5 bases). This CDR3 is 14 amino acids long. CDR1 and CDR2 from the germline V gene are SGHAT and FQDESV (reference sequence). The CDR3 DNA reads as TGTACCAGCAGACCGAGCCTTAACACCGGGGAACTGTTTTTT. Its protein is CTSRPSLNTGELFF. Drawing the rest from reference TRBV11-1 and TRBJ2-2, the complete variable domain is EAEVAQSPRYKITEKSQAVAFWCDPISGHATLYWYRQILGQGPELLVQFQDESVVDDSQLPKDRFSAERLKGVDSTLKIQPAELGDSAMYLCTSRPSLNTGELFFGEGSRLTVL.

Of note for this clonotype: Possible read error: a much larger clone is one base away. The CDR3 here is CASSKGQEAEAFF. CDR3 coding DNA: TGTGCCAGCAGCAAAGGGCAGGAGGCTGAAGCTTTCTTT. The chain uses TRBV7-9 and TRBJ1-1; D remains ambiguous. This CDR3 is 13 amino acids long. Trimming stripped 5 bases from V and 6 bases from J, with 13 bases between. Germline CDR1 reads SEHNR; CDR2 reads FQNEAQ (reference sequence).

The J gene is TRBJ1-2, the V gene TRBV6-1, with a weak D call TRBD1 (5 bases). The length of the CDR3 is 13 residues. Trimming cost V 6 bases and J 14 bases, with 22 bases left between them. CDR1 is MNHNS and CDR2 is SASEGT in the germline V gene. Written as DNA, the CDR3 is TGTGCCAGCAGCGGGCCAGGGTACTATGGCAATACCTTC. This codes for CASSGPGYYGNTF.

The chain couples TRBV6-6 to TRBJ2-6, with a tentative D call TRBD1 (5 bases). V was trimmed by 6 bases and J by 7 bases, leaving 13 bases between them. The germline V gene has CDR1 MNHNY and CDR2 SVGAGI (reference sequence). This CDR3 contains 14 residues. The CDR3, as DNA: TGTGCCAGCAGCAAATGGGGCAGCGCCAACGTCCTGACTTTC. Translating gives CASSKWGSANVLTF.

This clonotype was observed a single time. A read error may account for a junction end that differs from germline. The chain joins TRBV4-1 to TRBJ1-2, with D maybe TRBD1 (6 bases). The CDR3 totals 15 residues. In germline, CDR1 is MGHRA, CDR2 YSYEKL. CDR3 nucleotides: TGCGCCAGCAGCCACACGGGGACACGGAACTATGGCTACGCCTTC. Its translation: CASSHTGTRNYGYAF.

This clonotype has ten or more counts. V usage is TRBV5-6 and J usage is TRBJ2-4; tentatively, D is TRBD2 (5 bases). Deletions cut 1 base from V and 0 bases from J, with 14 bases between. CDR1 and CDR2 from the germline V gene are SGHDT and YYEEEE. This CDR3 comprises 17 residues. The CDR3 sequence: CASSLRPGKAAKNIQYF. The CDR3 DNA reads TGTGCCAGCAGCTTGAGGCCCGGGAAAGCAGCCAAAAACATTCAGTACTTC.